The present entry profiles one TCR beta chain with its context. This specimen belongs to a study of patients and donors after allogeneic stem cell transplantation. TCRdb independently ran MiXCR on the RT-PCR reads; one entry per CDR3 protein. The sample has 87,000 or so distinct CDR3 sequences, 5% seen once. Input material: blood, either unsorted or a sorted T cell fraction (not recorded which). The source of this sequence is a human donor who was either an allogeneic HSCT recipient or a stem cell or donor lymphocyte infusion donor (not recorded which). It is not recorded whose cells these are; they may come from a transplant donor.

The CDR3 DNA is TGTGCCAGACAGGGGAGGGACTATGGCTACACCTTC. It specifies CARQGRDYGYTF. The chain has TRBV2 and TRBJ1-2; TRBD1 agrees at 7 bases. V trimming: 9 bases; J trimming: 3 bases; junction bases outside the gene matches: 4. Per the germline V gene, CDR1 is SNHLY and CDR2 is FYNNEI. The CDR3 runs 12 residues.